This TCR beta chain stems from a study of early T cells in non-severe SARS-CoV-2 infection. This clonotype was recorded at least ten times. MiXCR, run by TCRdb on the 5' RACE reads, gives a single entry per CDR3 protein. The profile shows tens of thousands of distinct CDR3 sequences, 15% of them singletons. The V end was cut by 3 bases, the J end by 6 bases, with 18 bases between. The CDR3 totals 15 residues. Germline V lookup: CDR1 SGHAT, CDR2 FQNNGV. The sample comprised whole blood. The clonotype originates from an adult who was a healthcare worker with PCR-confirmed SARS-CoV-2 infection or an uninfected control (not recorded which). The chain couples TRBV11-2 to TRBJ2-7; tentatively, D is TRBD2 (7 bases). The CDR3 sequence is CASSLALGGRLEQYF. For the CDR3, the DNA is TGTGCCAGCAGCTTGGCCTTGGGGGGGCGCCTCGAGCAGTACTTC.